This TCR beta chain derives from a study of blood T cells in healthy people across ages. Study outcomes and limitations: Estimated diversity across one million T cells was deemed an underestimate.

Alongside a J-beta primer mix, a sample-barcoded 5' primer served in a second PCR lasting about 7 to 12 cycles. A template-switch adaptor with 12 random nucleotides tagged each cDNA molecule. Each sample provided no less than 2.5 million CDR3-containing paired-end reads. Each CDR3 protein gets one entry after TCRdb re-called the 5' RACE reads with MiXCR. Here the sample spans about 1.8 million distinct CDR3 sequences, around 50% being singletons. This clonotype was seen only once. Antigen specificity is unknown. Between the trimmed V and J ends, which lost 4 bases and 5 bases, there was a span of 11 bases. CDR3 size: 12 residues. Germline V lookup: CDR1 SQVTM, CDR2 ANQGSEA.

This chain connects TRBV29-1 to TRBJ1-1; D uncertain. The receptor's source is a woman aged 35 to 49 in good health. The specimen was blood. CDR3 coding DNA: TGCAGCGTTGTCAGAGGGATGACTGAAGCTTTCTTT. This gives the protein CSVVRGMTEAFF.